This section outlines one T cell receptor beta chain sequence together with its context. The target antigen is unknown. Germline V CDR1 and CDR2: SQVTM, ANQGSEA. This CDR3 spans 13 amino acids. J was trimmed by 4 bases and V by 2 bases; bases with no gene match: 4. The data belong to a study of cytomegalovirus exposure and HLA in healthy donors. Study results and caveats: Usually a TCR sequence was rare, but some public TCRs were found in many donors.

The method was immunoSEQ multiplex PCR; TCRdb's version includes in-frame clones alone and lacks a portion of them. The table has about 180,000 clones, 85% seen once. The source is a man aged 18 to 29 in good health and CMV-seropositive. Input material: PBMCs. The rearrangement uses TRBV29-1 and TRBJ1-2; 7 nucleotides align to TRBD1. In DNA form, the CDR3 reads TGCAGCGTTGAAATAGCAGGGGGCTATGGCTACACCTTC. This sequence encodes CSVEIAGGYGYTF.